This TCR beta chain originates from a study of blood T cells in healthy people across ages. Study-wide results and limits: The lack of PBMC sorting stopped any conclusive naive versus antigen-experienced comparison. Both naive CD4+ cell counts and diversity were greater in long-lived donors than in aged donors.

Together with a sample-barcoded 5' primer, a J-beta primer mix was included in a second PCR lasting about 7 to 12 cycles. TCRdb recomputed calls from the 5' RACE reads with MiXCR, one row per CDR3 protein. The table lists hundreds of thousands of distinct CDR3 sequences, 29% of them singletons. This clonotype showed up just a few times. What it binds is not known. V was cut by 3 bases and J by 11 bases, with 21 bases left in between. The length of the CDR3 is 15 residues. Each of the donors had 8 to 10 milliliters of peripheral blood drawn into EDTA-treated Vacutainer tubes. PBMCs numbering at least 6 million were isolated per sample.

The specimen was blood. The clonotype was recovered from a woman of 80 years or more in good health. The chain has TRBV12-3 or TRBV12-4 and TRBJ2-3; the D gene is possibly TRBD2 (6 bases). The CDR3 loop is CASSFGRPSADVQYF. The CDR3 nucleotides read TGTGCCAGCAGTTTCGGCAGACCTAGCGCAGATGTGCAGTATTTT.